A selection of T cell receptor beta chains follows, all from one sample in a study of vaccination and CD4 T cells after COVID-19. TCRdb redid the calling of the PCR reads with MiXCR, one entry per CDR3 protein. Among about 20,000 distinct CDR3 sequences listed, around 46% were seen once. Their specific antigens are unknown. The source was CD4+ T cells from blood, cultured in vitro, collected after SARS-CoV-2 vaccination. These receptors were obtained from a human donor who had recovered from COVID-19. The CDR3 runs from the conserved cysteine through the conserved F or W. D genes are given only for firm matches. Only some rows state a clone size, as once, few, many or a class for expanded clones.

V,size,J,D,CDR3,DNA
TRBV28,.,TRBJ2-2,.,CASKASSLLTGELFF,TGTGCCAGCAAGGCTAGCTCGCTCTTAACCGGGGAGCTGTTTTTT
TRBV7-9,.,TRBJ1-4,.,CASSPASSEKLFF,TGTGCCAGCAGCCCAGCTAGTTCCGAAAAACTGTTTTTT
TRBV20-1,.,TRBJ2-2,TRBD2,CSAREPGGTGELFF,TGCAGTGCTAGAGAGCCGGGGGGCACCGGGGAGCTGTTTTTT
TRBV20-1,.,TRBJ2-1,.,CSASRDIGEQFF,TGCAGTGCTAGCAGGGATATAGGTGAGCAGTTCTTC
TRBV7-2,once,TRBJ2-7,TRBD1,CTSSNRQGPYEQYF,TGTACCAGCAGCAATCGACAGGGACCCTACGAGCAGTACTTC
TRBV20-1,few,TRBJ2-2,.,CSARGPLDTGELFF,TGCAGTGCTAGGGGACCGCTAGACACCGGGGAGCTGTTTTTT
TRBV30,once,TRBJ2-6,.,CAWRGAPGANVLTF,TGTGCCTGGAGGGGGGCGCCTGGGGCCAACGTCCTGACTTTC
TRBV27,.,TRBJ2-1,TRBD2,CASSAGSGRRGGNEQFF,TGTGCCAGCAGTGCGGGGTCAGGTCGGCGGGGAGGGAATGAGCAGTTCTTC
TRBV19,few,TRBJ1-1,.,CASSPRLGHTEAFF,TGTGCCAGTAGTCCCCGACTAGGGCACACTGAAGCTTTCTTT
TRBV20-1,few,TRBJ1-1,.,CSARDLRQVGVEAFF,TGCAGTGCTAGAGATCTCCGGCAGGTTGGAGTTGAAGCTTTCTTT
TRBV7-9,.,TRBJ2-7,.,CASSVVGSEQYF,TGTGCCAGCAGCGTAGTAGGCAGCGAGCAGTACTTC
TRBV27,.,TRBJ2-1,TRBD2,CASSLSGLADPYNEQFF,TGTGCCAGCAGTTTATCGGGACTAGCGGACCCCTACAATGAGCAGTTCTTC
TRBV12-3/TRBV12-4,.,TRBJ2-5,.,CASSLSGTPQTQYF,TGTGCCAGCAGTTTAAGTGGGACTCCTCAGACCCAGTACTTC
TRBV2,once,TRBJ2-7,.,CASSEARVYEQYF,TGTGCCAGCAGTGAAGCGCGAGTATACGAGCAGTACTTC
TRBV11-3,.,TRBJ2-7,.,CASSLIGTTTYEQYF,TGTGCCAGCAGCTTAATCGGGACCACAACCTACGAGCAGTACTTC
TRBV10-3,.,TRBJ1-1,.,CAISEKPRGTEAFF,TGTGCCATCAGCGAAAAACCGCGGGGGACTGAAGCTTTCTTT